These 21 T cell receptor beta chains were all obtained from the same sample, sequenced in a study of T cell responses to AZD1222 COVID-19 vaccine. The assay was immunoSEQ multiplex PCR, and TCRdb's table has in-frame clones only and misses some. The sample shows some 84,000 clones, about 90% of them seen only once. The sequences come from peripheral blood, collected on day 0 of AZD1222 vaccination. The receptors were gathered from an adult in good health.

The rearrangement links TRBV18 to TRBJ2-5; the D is unclear. V lost 3 bases and J 7 bases, leaving 9 bases between the germline ends. The CDR3 is made up of 12 amino acids. CDR1 is KGHSH, CDR2 LQKENI, per germline. CDR3 bases: TGTGCCAGCTCACCTAGTAAGGGGACCCAGTACTTC. The encoded protein is CASSPSKGTQYF.

The rearrangement uses TRBV6-5 and TRBJ2-1, with unresolved D. Per germline, CDR1 MNHEY and CDR2 SVGAGI. CDR3 length: 15 residues. V gave up 2 bases and J gave up 6 bases, with 14 bases separating them. The CDR3 protein is CASSYSAQWGNEQFF. As DNA, the CDR3 is TGTGCCAGCAGTTACAGTGCCCAATGGGGCAATGAGCAGTTCTTC.

CDR3 in DNA: TGTGCCAGTAGTATGGGACAGGGGAGTTGGCCCCAGCATTTT. This gives the protein CASSMGQGSWPQHF. The chain recombines TRBV19 with TRBJ1-5, with 10 bases aligning to TRBD1. Germline V CDR1 and CDR2: LNHDA, SQIVND (reference sequence). Trimming removed 3 bases from V and 9 bases from J; junction bases left unmatched: 5. The CDR3 covers 14 residues.

This clone was observed once. The V gene is TRBV7-2, the J gene TRBJ1-2; 7 bases align to TRBD1. Germline trimming cut 7 bases from V and 4 bases from J; bases unmatched to any gene: 9. Looked up from germline, CDR1 is SGHTA and CDR2 is FQGNSA. The CDR3 extends over 14 amino acids. CDR3 bases: TGTGCCAGCAACGAGGGGACAGTATCCTATGGCTACACCTTC. Its protein product is CASNEGTVSYGYTF.

The chain is built from TRBV29-1 and TRBJ2-5; TRBD2 matches at 7 bases. Germline V gene lookup returns CDR1 SQVTM and CDR2 ANQGSEA. Trimming at V came to 7 bases and at J to 6 bases, leaving 11 bases not matched to a gene. This CDR3 has 13 amino acids. CDR3 sequence reads: CSGRGEGIKTQYF. CDR3 bases: TGCAGCGGCCGCGGGGAGGGAATCAAGACCCAGTACTTC.

The V call is TRBV5-6, the J call TRBJ1-2; D gene ambiguous. From germline, CDR1 is SGHDT and CDR2 YYEEEE. This CDR3 comprises 14 residues. The V end lost 4 bases, the J end lost 4 bases, and 14 bases lay between the germline ends. CDR3 region: CASSPKGKLYGYTF. The CDR3 nucleotides read TGTGCCAGCAGCCCCAAAGGGAAGCTCTATGGCTACACCTTC.

The chain couples TRBV24-1 to TRBJ2-3, with D uncertain. Germline CDR1 KGHDR, CDR2 SFDVKD. The ends were cut back, 6 bases at V and 2 bases at J, with 14 bases in the middle. The CDR3 totals 15 residues. In DNA form, the CDR3 reads TGTGCCACCAGTCAACACTCCGGCCTCACAGATACGCAGTATTTT. Its translation is CATSQHSGLTDTQYF.

V is TRBV28 and J is TRBJ2-4; D remains ambiguous. The ends were cut back, 0 bases at V and 6 bases at J, with 6 bases in the middle. Germline V gene data show CDR1 as MDHEN and CDR2 as SYDVKM. The CDR3 loop spans 13 amino acids. Written as DNA, the CDR3 is TGTGCCAGCAGTTTATGGGACCGAAACATTCAGTACTTC. The encoded protein is CASSLWDRNIQYF.

The rearrangement joins TRBV5-1 to TRBJ2-1, with 7 bases aligning to TRBD2. Germline values: CDR1 SGHRS, CDR2 YFSETQ. V dropped 0 bases and J dropped 0; count of bases not matched to a gene: 9. The CDR3 loop spans 18 amino acids. The chain's CDR3 is CASSLVLGGRSSYNEQFF. The CDR3 bases are TGCGCCAGCAGCTTGGTTTTGGGCGGGAGAAGCTCCTACAATGAGCAGTTCTTC. The full variable domain, rest sourced from reference TRBV5-1 and TRBJ2-1, is KAGVTQTPRYLIKTRGQQVTLSCSPISGHRSVSWYQQTPGQGLQFLFEYFSETQRNKGNFPGRFSGRQFSNSRSEMNVSTLELGDSALYLCASSLVLGGRSSYNEQFFGPGTRLTVL.

The chain has TRBV12-3 or TRBV12-4 and TRBJ2-7; D is unclear. CDR3 length equals 11 residues. Trimming cost V 5 bases and J 3 bases, with 5 bases left between them. The CDR3 protein is CASSPLYEQYF. For the CDR3, the DNA is TGTGCCAGCAGTCCCCTCTACGAGCAGTACTTC.

In its sample, this clone was seen once. The rearrangement uses TRBV28 and TRBJ2-1, with 10 bases aligning to TRBD1. The J segment lost 0 bases and the V segment lost 6 bases, leaving 14 bases of the junction unmatched. From germline, CDR1 is MDHEN and CDR2 SYDVKM. The length of the CDR3 is 19 residues. CDR3 residues: CASSPGTGVSPPSYNEQFF. The CDR3 coding sequence is TGTGCCAGCAGCCCCGGGACAGGGGTCAGTCCGCCCTCCTACAATGAGCAGTTCTTC.

A note on this clone: Other DNA sequences in the sample encode the same CDR3. V is TRBV30 and J is TRBJ1-5; D unclear. Trimming stripped 0 bases from V and 3 bases from J, with 9 bases between. Germline CDR1 reads GTSNPN; CDR2 reads SVGIG (reference sequence). The CDR3 loop spans 14 amino acids. The CDR3 nucleotides read TGTGCCTGGAGTGTAGGAGGTTCCAATCAGCCCCAGCATTTT. Residues: CAWSVGGSNQPQHF.

The chain couples TRBV3-1 (or the pseudogene TRBV3-2) to TRBJ1-5; TRBD1 might be the D (6 bases). The V end was cut by 2 bases, the J end by 5 bases, with 7 bases between. Germline V gene sequence: CDR1 LGHDT, CDR2 YNNKEL (reference sequence). This CDR3 is 13 amino acids long. The CDR3 spells CASSQQGYQPQHF. The CDR3 DNA reads TGTGCCAGCAGCCAACAGGGGTATCAGCCCCAGCATTTT.

The J gene is TRBJ1-1, the V gene TRBV2; D not resolved. There are 14 residues in the CDR3. The germline CDR1 and CDR2 sequences are SNHLY and FYNNEI. V was shortened by 7 bases and J by 3 bases, with 15 bases between the two germline ends. The CDR3 coding sequence is TGTGCCAGCATGTACGCTCCTGTCTACACTGAAGCTTTCTTT. The encoded protein is CASMYAPVYTEAFF.

Comments on this clone: One end of the junction is discordant with germline, which a read error may explain. The chain links TRBV7-8 to TRBJ1-3; D not certain. The CDR3 consists of 12 residues. Germline V gene lookup returns CDR1 SGHVS and CDR2 FQNEAQ. CDR3 region: CASSPSENTIYF. DNA of the CDR3: TGTGCCAGCAGCCCGTCTGAAAACACCATATATTTT.

This rearrangement joins TRBV2 to TRBJ2-7, with D perhaps being TRBD1 or TRBD2 (5 bases each). Trimming shortened V by 7 bases and J by 6 bases, and 19 bases separated the two germline ends. The CDR3 has 14 residues. Germline CDR1 reads SNHLY; CDR2 reads FYNNEI. CDR3 protein: CASTVKSGAGEQYF. CDR3 bases: TGTGCCAGCACGGTGAAGAGTGGGGCGGGCGAGCAGTACTTC.

V and J are TRBV11-2 and TRBJ2-7, with 9 bases identical to TRBD2. Trimming cost V 0 bases and J 1 base; bases outside gene matches: 10. The germline V gene encodes CDR1 SGHAT and CDR2 FQNNGV. This CDR3 is 18 amino acids long. CDR3 bases: TGTGCCAGCAGCTTAGATCTGGGTTTCCTAGCGGGGTCCTACGAGCAGTACTTC. Protein: CASSLDLGFLAGSYEQYF.

The genes are TRBV7-2 and TRBJ2-1; D may be TRBD1 or TRBD2 (5 bases each). The CDR3 is 16 residues long. Between the trimmed V and J ends, which lost 1 base and 8 bases, there was a span of 18 bases. Germline CDR1 SGHTA, CDR2 FQGNSA. The CDR3 DNA reads as TGTGCCAGCAGCTTAGACTCCGGGACCAGAGGTCATGAGCAGTTCTTC. Its protein product is CASSLDSGTRGHEQFF.

This chain connects TRBV18 to TRBJ1-5; D gene uncertain. V was pared by 0 bases and J by 11 bases, with 8 bases between. This CDR3 comprises 12 residues. Germline V lookup: CDR1 KGHSH, CDR2 LQKENI. The CDR3 bases are TGTGCCAGCTCACCACCGGGCGCGGCCCAGCATTTT. This encodes CASSPPGAAQHF.

V usage is TRBV5-1 and J usage is TRBJ2-7; 7 nucleotides align to TRBD1. Trimming cost V 5 bases and J 5 bases; bases outside gene matches: 7. Germline lookup yields CDR1 SGHRS and CDR2 YFSETQ. This CDR3 is 13 amino acids long. This CDR3 reads CASRRDRNNEQYF. CDR3 nucleotides: TGCGCCAGCAGAAGGGACAGAAACAACGAGCAGTACTTC.

This clone was seen once. The chain joins TRBV5-1 to TRBJ1-1; 11 nucleotides agree with TRBD1. The CDR3 sequence is 14 residues long. Losses at the gene ends were 4 bases for V and 10 bases for J; bases not matched to a gene: 9. Germline V gives CDR1 SGHRS, CDR2 YFSETQ. The DNA for the CDR3 is TGCGCCAGCAGCCCCGGACAGGGGGCATGGGTAGCTTTCTTT. Its translation is CASSPGQGAWVAFF.